The T cell receptor beta chain under discussion was sequenced for a study of shared clonotypes between healthy human individuals. Profiling relied on immunoSEQ multiplex PCR, and the TCRdb table lists in-frame clones only, not all of them. This table has around 750,000 clones, over 65% appearing once. This clone was recorded a few times. Sequenced material: memory CD4+ T cells sorted from blood. The subset here: CD45RA-negative fraction. The sequence derives from a woman in her twenties or thirties in good health.

The CDR3 loop reads CASSDSGQGTYGYTF. The CDR3 DNA is TGTGCCAGCAGTGACTCTGGACAGGGGACCTATGGCTACACCTTC. V is TRBV6-4 and J is TRBJ1-2; 9 nucleotides match TRBD1. Germline CDR1 reads MRHNA; CDR2 reads SNTAGT. J gave up 4 bases and V 0 bases, and 3 bases lay outside the gene matches. The CDR3 is 15 residues long.